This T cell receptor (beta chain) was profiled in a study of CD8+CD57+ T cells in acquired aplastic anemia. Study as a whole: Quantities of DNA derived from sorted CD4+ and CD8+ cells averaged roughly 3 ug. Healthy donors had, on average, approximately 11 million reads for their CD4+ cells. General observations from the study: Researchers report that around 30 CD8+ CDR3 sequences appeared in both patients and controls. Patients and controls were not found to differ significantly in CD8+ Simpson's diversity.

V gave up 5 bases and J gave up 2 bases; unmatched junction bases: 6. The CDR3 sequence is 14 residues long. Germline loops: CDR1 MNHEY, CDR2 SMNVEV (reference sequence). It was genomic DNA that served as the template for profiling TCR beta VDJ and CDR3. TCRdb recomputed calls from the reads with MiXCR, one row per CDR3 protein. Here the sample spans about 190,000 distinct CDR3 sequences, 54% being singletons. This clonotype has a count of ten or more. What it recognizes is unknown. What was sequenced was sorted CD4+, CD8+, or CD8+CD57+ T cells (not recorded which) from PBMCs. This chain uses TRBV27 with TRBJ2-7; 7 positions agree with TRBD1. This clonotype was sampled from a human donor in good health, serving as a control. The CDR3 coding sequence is TGTGCCAGCAGTCGACAGGGTCTCACCTACGAGCAGTACTTC. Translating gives CASSRQGLTYEQYF.